This paragraph reports one T cell receptor (beta chain). Its antigen target is currently unknown. No base quality values were provided; no much bigger clone lies one nucleotide off. Each collaborating institution followed its own protocols to collect whole blood in K2EDTA tubes. Collaborator samples were shipped for TCRbeta analysis as frozen whole blood, isolated PBMCs, or DNA extracted from either sample type. This sample was taken from a study of blood T cell repertoires in COVID-19 (TCRdb year 2020). Notes on the research overall: Collaborator samples came from the United States, Italy and Spain and covered acute and convalescent phases of COVID-19. Subjects who had been exposed to COVID-19, were actively infected with it, or had recovered from it provided the deeply sampled blood TCRbeta repertoires that made up the dataset. The samples were drawn from the first 160 participants of the ongoing ImmuneRACE study and from over 950 subjects provided by 6 global collaborators. The prospective study material was composed of cDNA or gDNA derived from T cells, B-cell-depleted T cells, or PBMCs. Where available, HLA class I and class II types were obtained from metadata supplied by the sample provider rather than from assay-based typing. The repertoires were released in a freely available public database meant as a resource for research on the immune response to SARS-CoV-2. Nearly every sample came with metadata listing a de-identified subject ID, COVID-19 status, age in years and sex. Broader findings and caveats from the paper: How much clinical and demographic metadata was included differed by source and by participant, and the metadata was provided uncurated.

Germline trimming: 3 bases from V, 4 bases from J; junction bases outside gene matches: 2. The CDR3 goes from the cysteine to the phenylalanine over 13 residues. Just the 39-base CDR3 DNA is kept, in frame starting at base 1. The germline V gene (reference sequence) specifies GTSNPN as CDR1 and SVGIG as CDR2. TCRbeta CDR3 regions were amplified from genomic DNA using the immunoSEQ Assay, a bias-controlled multiplex PCR. For the original study's pipeline: The number of nucleated cells in each sample was estimated from the amplification of reference gene primers within the assay. To quantify the absolute abundance of each unique TCRbeta CDR3 rearrangement, sequence reads were collapsed and filtered. For each sample, productive Simpson clonality was calculated as the square root of Simpson's diversity index across productive rearrangements. The source is immuneACCESS, and TCRdb retained only in-frame sequences with V and J called. Part of the clones is not carried over; for the studies checked, unresolved V genes explain less than half of this, and the remainder is unexplained. V and J calls plus clone size are reproduced from that table; the DNA served to infer D and trimming. In all, the sample holds about 230,000 clones, and 83% of those were seen once. The ten largest clonotypes hold around 7.2% of the sample.

The sequenced material came from peripheral blood. The sequence is built from TRBV30 and TRBJ2-2, with TRBD2 matching 7 junction bases. The sequence was obtained from a woman in her 50s with acute or convalescent COVID-19. This receptor carries the CDR3 CAWRGGSTGELFF. The nucleotides are TGTGCCTGGAGGGGGGGGAGCACCGGGGAGCTGTTTTTT.